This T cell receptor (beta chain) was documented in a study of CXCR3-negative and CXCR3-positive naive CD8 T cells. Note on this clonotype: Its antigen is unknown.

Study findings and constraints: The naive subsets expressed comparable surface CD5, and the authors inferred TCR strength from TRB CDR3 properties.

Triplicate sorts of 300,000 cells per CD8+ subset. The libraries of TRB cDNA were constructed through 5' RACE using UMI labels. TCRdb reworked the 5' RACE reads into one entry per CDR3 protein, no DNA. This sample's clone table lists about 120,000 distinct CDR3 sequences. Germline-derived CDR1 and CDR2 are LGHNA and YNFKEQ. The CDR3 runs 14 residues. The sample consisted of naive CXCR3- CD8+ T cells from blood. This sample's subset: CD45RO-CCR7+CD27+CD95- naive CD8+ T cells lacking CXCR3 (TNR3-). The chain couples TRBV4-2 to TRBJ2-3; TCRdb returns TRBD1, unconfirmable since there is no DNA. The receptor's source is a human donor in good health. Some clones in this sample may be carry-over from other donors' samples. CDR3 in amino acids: CASSHADPPDTQYF.